This T cell receptor beta chain was documented in a study of cytomegalovirus exposure and HLA in healthy donors. Study details: Earlier, 150 million to 200 million T cells were analyzed, and more than 100 million unique TCR beta sequences were found among them. Early release data held tens of millions of unique TCRs from HLA-typed donors. Findings and limits, study-wide: Per published accounts, TCR beta sequences correctly predicted the HLA-A and HLA-B alleles of most subjects. As was reported, the classifier diagnosed cytomegalovirus status with high specificity and sensitivity.

The PCR used 60 Vbeta and 13 Jbeta primers. This table comes from immunoSEQ multiplex PCR, and its TCRdb copy is limited to in-frame clones, with some not included. The table shows about 130,000 clones, with about four fifths occurring only once. Turning to this clone: Its antigen is as yet unknown.

The sequence was collected from a human donor in good health. The sequencing sample was made of PBMCs.

The DNA of the CDR3 is TGCGCCAGCAGCCAAGAGGCCGCCGCCGGGACAGGGGTCCTCTATGGCTACACCTTC. It yields the protein CASSQEAAAGTGVLYGYTF. This sequence joins TRBV4-1 and TRBJ1-2; 10 positions agree with TRBD1. The CDR3 consists of 19 residues. Trimming took 0 bases from V and 4 from J; bases not matched to a gene: 14. Germline values: CDR1 MGHRA, CDR2 YSYEKL.